This is a list of T cell receptor beta chains from one sample in a study of T cells in tuberculosis. Sequenced by immunoSEQ multiplex PCR; TCRdb stores in-frame clones only, minus some. The table lists about 37,000 clones, 90% to 95% of them singletons. The sequencing input was PBMCs. All receptors come from a donor aged 10 to 29 with latent tuberculosis or without tuberculosis infection. Some clones in this sample may be carry-over from other donors' samples. Each CDR3 is given with its conserved first and last residue. The D gene is left open where the match is weak. The size of a clone is reported for some rows only, either as once, few or many, or as a class for expanded clones.

abundance,d_gene,v_gene,j_gene,CDR3aa,CDR3nt
-,TRBD2,TRBV4-3,TRBJ2-5,CASSHLVAGEPIQETQYF,TGCGCCAGCAGCCATTTGGTAGCGGGGGAGCCAATTCAAGAGACCCAGTACTTC
-,TRBD1,TRBV10-2,TRBJ1-5,CASSENRGSGQHF,TGCGCCAGCAGTGAGAACAGGGGATCGGGTCAGCATTTT
-,-,TRBV30,TRBJ2-2,CAWSELETGELFF,TGTGCCTGGAGTGAACTAGAGACCGGGGAGCTGTTTTTT
-,-,TRBV18,TRBJ1-3,CASSSVTNSGNTIYF,TGTGCCAGCTCATCTGTTACTAACTCTGGAAACACCATATATTTT
-,TRBD1,TRBV6-5,TRBJ1-2,CASSRDRGNYGYTF,TGTGCCAGCAGTCGGGACAGGGGGAACTATGGCTACACCTTC
-,-,TRBV7-9,TRBJ2-5,CASSQGTTIQETQYF,TGTGCCAGCAGCCAGGGGACTACGATACAAGAGACCCAGTACTTC
-,-,TRBV7-9,TRBJ2-7,CASSFPEAYEQYF,TGTGCCAGCAGCTTCCCGGAGGCGTACGAGCAGTACTTC
-,-,TRBV4-3,TRBJ2-6,CASSQWGAGANVLTF,TGCGCCAGCAGCCAATGGGGCGCTGGGGCCAACGTCCTGACTTTC
-,-,TRBV6-6,TRBJ2-3,CASSYSRGGRTDTQYF,TGTGCCAGCAGTTACTCGAGAGGGGGTCGCACAGATACGCAGTATTTT
-,TRBD2,TRBV18,TRBJ2-1,CASSTDTQTSGGAYEQFF,TGTGCCAGCTCAACCGACACTCAGACTAGCGGGGGGGCGTATGAGCAGTTCTTC
-,TRBD1,TRBV11-3,TRBJ1-3,CASSLDRTTIYF,TGTGCCAGCAGCTTGGACAGGACCACCATATATTTT
-,-,TRBV19,TRBJ2-1,CASSIDPLYKASREDNEQFF,TGTGCCAGTAGTATAGATCCCCTCTACAAGGCTAGCAGGGAGGACAATGAGCAGTTCTTC
-,-,TRBV5-1,TRBJ1-1,CASSLVSGSTEAFF,TGCGCCAGCAGCTTGGTTTCCGGGAGCACTGAAGCTTTCTTT
-,-,TRBV6-6,TRBJ1-1,CASSYAVRQEAFF,TGTGCCAGCAGTTACGCAGTACGTCAAGAAGCTTTCTTT
-,TRBD2,TRBV27,TRBJ2-7,CASRPTSGAFYEQYF,TGTGCCAGCAGACCTACTAGCGGGGCGTTCTACGAGCAGTACTTC
once,-,TRBV7-9,TRBJ2-3,CASSSWDFTDTQYF,TGTGCCAGCAGCTCCTGGGACTTCACAGATACGCAGTATTTT
-,TRBD1,TRBV27,TRBJ1-2,CASSLGTGNQYGYTF,TGTGCCAGCAGTTTAGGGACAGGGAACCAATATGGCTACACCTTC
-,TRBD1,TRBV5-1,TRBJ1-1,CASSSSDRENTEAFF,TGCGCCAGCAGCTCCTCCGACAGGGAGAACACTGAAGCTTTCTTT
-,TRBD1,TRBV13,TRBJ1-5,CASSFGQGNQPQHF,TGTGCCAGCAGCTTCGGACAGGGTAATCAGCCCCAGCATTTT
-,-,TRBV6-1,TRBJ1-2,CASSDQRAESYGYTF,TGTGCCAGCAGTGACCAGAGGGCAGAGAGCTATGGCTACACCTTC
-,TRBD2,TRBV10-3,TRBJ2-5,CAISERTGLAGGAETQYF,TGTGCCATCAGTGAGCGCACGGGACTAGCGGGGGGTGCAGAGACCCAGTACTTC
-,-,TRBV19,TRBJ1-5,CASSMGREGKPQHF,TGTGCCAGTAGTATGGGCAGGGAGGGAAAGCCCCAGCATTTT
-,-,TRBV25-1,TRBJ1-1,CASSEVDRGNTEAFF,TGTGCCAGCAGTGAGGTGGACCGGGGGAACACTGAAGCTTTCTTT
-,-,TRBV7-3,TRBJ2-3,CASSLGLLRTDTQYF,TGTGCCAGCAGCCTTGGACTCCTTCGCACAGATACGCAGTATTTT
-,-,TRBV15,TRBJ1-2,CATSRVLGQGYGYTF,TGTGCCACCAGCAGAGTATTGGGGCAGGGCTATGGCTACACCTTC
-,-,TRBV6-1,TRBJ1-2,CASSESRRVYGYTF,TGTGCCAGCAGTGAAAGCCGCAGGGTGTATGGCTACACCTTC
-,-,TRBV19,TRBJ2-3,CATQGWSTDTQYF,TGTGCCACCCAGGGGTGGAGCACAGATACGCAGTATTTT
once,-,TRBV6-5,TRBJ1-2,CASSYRDRYGYTF,TGTGCCAGCAGTTACCGAGACAGATATGGCTACACCTTC
-,TRBD1,TRBV7-7,TRBJ1-1,CASSKDREAEAFF,TGTGCCAGCAGCAAAGACAGGGAGGCTGAAGCTTTCTTT
-,TRBD1,TRBV7-2,TRBJ1-1,CASSLAGQLPNTEAFF,TGTGCCAGCAGCTTAGCGGGACAGCTTCCGAACACTGAAGCTTTCTTT
once,TRBD1,TRBV5-1,TRBJ2-1,CASRVTGGFYNEQFF,TGCGCCAGCAGGGTAACAGGGGGCTTCTACAATGAGCAGTTCTTC
once,-,TRBV5-6,TRBJ1-1,CASSRGVNTEAFF,TGTGCCAGCAGCCGGGGGGTGAACACTGAAGCTTTCTTT
-,TRBD2,TRBV15,TRBJ2-1,CATRGGGNEQFF,TGTGCCACCAGGGGGGGAGGGAATGAGCAGTTCTTC
-,-,TRBV28,TRBJ1-6,CASSPTGTPNQYNSPLHF,TGTGCCAGCAGCCCTACCGGGACACCGAACCAATATAATTCACCCCTCCACTTT
-,-,TRBV30,TRBJ1-5,CAWSVGAQGQPQHF,TGTGCCTGGAGTGTGGGGGCGCAGGGGCAGCCCCAGCATTTT
-,-,TRBV6-6,TRBJ1-3,CASTRERADRNTIYF,TGTGCCAGCACCCGGGAGCGAGCTGACCGAAACACCATATATTTT
-,-,TRBV29-1,TRBJ1-2,CSVVRGLYGYTF,TGCAGCGTTGTTAGAGGGCTCTATGGCTACACCTTC
-,TRBD1,TRBV7-2,TRBJ1-2,CASSLGQANYGYTF,TGTGCCAGCAGCTTGGGACAGGCAAACTATGGCTACACCTTC
-,-,TRBV2,TRBJ1-2,CASSGRDKEDYGYTF,TGTGCCAGCAGTGGCCGGGACAAGGAGGACTATGGCTACACCTTC
-,TRBD1,TRBV11-2,TRBJ1-2,CASSTYRDRGFGYTF,TGTGCCAGCAGCACATACCGGGACAGGGGTTTTGGCTACACCTTC
-,-,TRBV9,TRBJ2-1,CASSVGGDNEQFF,TGTGCCAGCAGCGTAGGGGGAGACAATGAGCAGTTCTTC
-,-,TRBV29-1,TRBJ1-2,CSVLRGNYGYTF,TGCAGCGTCCTCAGGGGAAACTATGGCTACACCTTC
once,-,TRBV30,TRBJ2-2,CAWSPGNTGELFF,TGTGCCTGGAGTCCAGGGAACACCGGGGAGCTGTTTTTT
-,-,TRBV28,TRBJ1-5,CASSLFLTDNQPQHF,TGTGCCAGCAGTTTATTCCTGACAGACAATCAGCCCCAGCATTTT
once,TRBD2,TRBV10-3,TRBJ2-5,CAISTTSEETQYF,TGTGCCATCAGTACAACTAGCGAAGAGACCCAGTACTTC
-,-,TRBV12-5,TRBJ2-1,CASGYMRGRDEQFF,TGTGCTAGTGGTTATATGCGGGGGCGGGATGAGCAGTTCTTC
-,-,TRBV6-5,TRBJ2-7,CASSKQGWYEQYF,TGTGCCAGCAGCAAACAGGGTTGGTACGAGCAGTACTTC
-,TRBD1,TRBV6-5,TRBJ2-7,CASSPLGQRYEQYF,TGTGCCAGCAGTCCTCTGGGACAGAGGTACGAGCAGTACTTC
-,TRBD1,TRBV10-3,TRBJ2-1,CAIGQGGNEQFF,TGTGCCATCGGACAGGGAGGCAATGAGCAGTTCTTC
-,TRBD1,TRBV7-2,TRBJ1-2,CASSLLGQNYGYTF,TGTGCCAGCAGCTTACTGGGACAGAACTATGGCTACACCTTC
-,-,TRBV11-2,TRBJ2-1,CASSLTPPGVSSYNEQFF,TGTGCCAGCAGCTTAACACCCCCCGGGGTGAGCTCCTACAATGAGCAGTTCTTC
-,-,TRBV5-1,TRBJ2-3,CASSGGGGSTDTQYF,TGCGCCAGCAGCGGCGGAGGCGGGTCCACAGATACGCAGTATTTT
-,TRBD1,TRBV14,TRBJ1-1,CASSSGTGGVGSRNTEAFF,TGTGCCAGCAGCTCCGGGACAGGGGGCGTGGGATCTCGGAACACTGAAGCTTTCTTT
-,-,TRBV6-1,TRBJ2-1,CASSTDSWNEQFF,TGTGCCAGCAGCACCGACAGTTGGAATGAGCAGTTCTTC
-,-,TRBV6-1,TRBJ2-6,CASSGQTGSGVLTF,TGTGCCAGCAGTGGCCAAACAGGGTCAGGCGTCCTGACTTTC
-,TRBD1,TRBV19,TRBJ2-7,CASSMGQGGNEQYF,TGTGCCAGTAGTATGGGACAGGGGGGTAACGAGCAGTACTTC
-,TRBD1,TRBV5-6,TRBJ1-4,CASSIRDRGQTNEKLFF,TGTGCCAGCAGCATCCGGGACAGGGGGCAAACTAATGAAAAACTGTTTTTT
-,-,TRBV4-1,TRBJ2-7,CASSQADSYEQYF,TGCGCCAGCAGCCAAGCCGACAGCTACGAGCAGTACTTC
once,TRBD1,TRBV19,TRBJ1-1,CASSGTGGKGTEAFF,TGTGCCAGTAGTGGGACAGGGGGCAAGGGCACTGAAGCTTTCTTT
-,TRBD1,TRBV4-1,TRBJ1-1,CASSGQGRRNPGAFF,TGCGCCAGCAGCGGACAGGGGCGCAGGAACCCAGGGGCTTTCTTT